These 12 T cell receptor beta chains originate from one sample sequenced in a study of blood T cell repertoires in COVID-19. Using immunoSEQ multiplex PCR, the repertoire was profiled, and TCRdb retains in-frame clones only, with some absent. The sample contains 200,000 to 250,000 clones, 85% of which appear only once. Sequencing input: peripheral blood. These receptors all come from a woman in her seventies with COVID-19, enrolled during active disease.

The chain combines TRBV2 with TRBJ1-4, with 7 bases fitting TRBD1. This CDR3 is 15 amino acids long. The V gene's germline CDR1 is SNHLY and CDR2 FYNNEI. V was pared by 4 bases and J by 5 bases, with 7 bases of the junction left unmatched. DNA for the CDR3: TGTGCCAGCAGTGGGACAGGCGTGCGAAATGAAAAACTGTTTTTT. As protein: CASSGTGVRNEKLFF.

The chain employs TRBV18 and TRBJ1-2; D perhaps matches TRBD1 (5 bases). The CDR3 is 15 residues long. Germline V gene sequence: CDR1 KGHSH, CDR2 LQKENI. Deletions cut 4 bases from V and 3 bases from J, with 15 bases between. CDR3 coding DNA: TGTGCCAGCTCACGCCCCAACCGGGGGGACTATGGCTACACCTTC. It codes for CASSRPNRGDYGYTF.

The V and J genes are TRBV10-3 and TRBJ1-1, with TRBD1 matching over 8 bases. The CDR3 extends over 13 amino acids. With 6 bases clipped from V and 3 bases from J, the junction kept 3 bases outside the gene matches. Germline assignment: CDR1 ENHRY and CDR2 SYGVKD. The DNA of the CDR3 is TGTGCCATCAGCTCGACAGGGGACACTGAAGCTTTCTTT. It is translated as CAISSTGDTEAFF.

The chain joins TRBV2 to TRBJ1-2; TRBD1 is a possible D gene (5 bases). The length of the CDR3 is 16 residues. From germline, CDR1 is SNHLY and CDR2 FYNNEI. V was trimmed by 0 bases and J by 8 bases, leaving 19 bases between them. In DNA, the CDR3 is TGTGCCAGCAGTGAAGCTGAGTTGGGAGGGGTCCGGGGCTACACCTTC. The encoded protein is CASSEAELGGVRGYTF.

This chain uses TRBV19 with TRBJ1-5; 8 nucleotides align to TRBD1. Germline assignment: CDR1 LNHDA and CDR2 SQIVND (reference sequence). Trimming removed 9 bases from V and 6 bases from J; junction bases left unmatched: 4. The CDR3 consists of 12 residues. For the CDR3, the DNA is TGTGCCAGCGACAGGGGAGGTCAGCCCCAGCATTTT. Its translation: CASDRGGQPQHF.

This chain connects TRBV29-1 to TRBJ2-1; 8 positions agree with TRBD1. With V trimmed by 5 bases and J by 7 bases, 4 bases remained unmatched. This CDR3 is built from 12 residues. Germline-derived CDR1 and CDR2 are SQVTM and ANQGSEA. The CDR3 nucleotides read TGCAGCGTTCAACAGGGGGGTAATGAGCAGTTCTTC. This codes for CSVQQGGNEQFF.

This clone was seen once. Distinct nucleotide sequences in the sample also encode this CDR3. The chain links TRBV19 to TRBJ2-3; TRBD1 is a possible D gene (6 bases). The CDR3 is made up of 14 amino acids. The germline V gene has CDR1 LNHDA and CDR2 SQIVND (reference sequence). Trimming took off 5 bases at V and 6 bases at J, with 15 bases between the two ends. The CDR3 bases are TGTGCCAGTAGTTTCTCCGCAGGGGAGGATACGCAGTATTTT. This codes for CASSFSAGEDTQYF.

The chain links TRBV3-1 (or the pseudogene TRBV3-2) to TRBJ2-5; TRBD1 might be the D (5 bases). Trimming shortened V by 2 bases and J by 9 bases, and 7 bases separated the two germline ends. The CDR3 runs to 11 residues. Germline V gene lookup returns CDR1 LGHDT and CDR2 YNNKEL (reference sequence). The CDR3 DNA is TGTGCCAGCAGCCAAAAAGGGGCCCAGTACTTC. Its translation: CASSQKGAQYF.

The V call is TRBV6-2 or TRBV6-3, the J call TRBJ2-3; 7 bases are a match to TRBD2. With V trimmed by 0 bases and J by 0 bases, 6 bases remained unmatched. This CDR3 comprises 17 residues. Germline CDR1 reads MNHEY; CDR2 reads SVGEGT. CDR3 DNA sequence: TGTGCCAGCAGTTACTCCCTAGCGGATTCTAGCACAGATACGCAGTATTTT. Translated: CASSYSLADSSTDTQYF.

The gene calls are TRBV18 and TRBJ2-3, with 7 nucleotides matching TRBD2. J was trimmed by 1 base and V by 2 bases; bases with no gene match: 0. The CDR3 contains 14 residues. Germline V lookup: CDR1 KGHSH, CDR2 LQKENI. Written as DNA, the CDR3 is TGTGCCAGCTCACCAAGCGGGGGCACAGATACGCAGTATTTT. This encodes CASSPSGGTDTQYF. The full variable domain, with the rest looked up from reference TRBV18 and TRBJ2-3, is NAGVMQNPRHLVRRRGQEARLRCSPMKGHSHVYWYRQLPEEGLKFMVYLQKENIIDESGMPKERFSAEFPKEGPSILRIQQVVRGDSAAYFCASSPSGGTDTQYFGPGTRLTVL.

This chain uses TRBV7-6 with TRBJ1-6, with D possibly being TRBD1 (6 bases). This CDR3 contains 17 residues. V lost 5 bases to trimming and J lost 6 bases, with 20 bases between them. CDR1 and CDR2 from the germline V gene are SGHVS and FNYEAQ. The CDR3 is CASSRGPTGFGNSPLHF. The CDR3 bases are TGTGCCAGCAGCCGAGGCCCCACAGGGTTCGGTAATTCACCCCTCCACTTT. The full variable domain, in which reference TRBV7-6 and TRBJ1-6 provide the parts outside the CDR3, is GAGVSQSPRYKVTKRGQDVALRCDPISGHVSLYWYRQALGQGPEFLTYFNYEAQQDKSGLPNDRFSAERPEGSISTLTIQRTEQRDSAMYRCASSRGPTGFGNSPLHFGNGTRLTVT.

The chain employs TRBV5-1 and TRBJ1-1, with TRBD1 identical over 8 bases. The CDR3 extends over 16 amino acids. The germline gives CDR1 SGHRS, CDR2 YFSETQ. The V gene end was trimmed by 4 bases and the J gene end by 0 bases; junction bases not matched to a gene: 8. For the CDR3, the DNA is TGCGCCAGCAGCCAGGGACAGGTGGCACTGAACACTGAAGCTTTCTTT. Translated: CASSQGQVALNTEAFF.